The sequence of this T cell receptor (beta chain) was determined in a study of T cell clones after liver transplantation. Study context: Post-transplant blood was tracked for graft-donor-reactive T cell clones identified in a pre-transplant mixed lymphocyte reaction. Without induction therapy, subjects received standard immunosuppression until 12-24 months post-transplant.

The J segment lost 0 bases and the V segment lost 5 bases, leaving 10 bases of the junction unmatched. CDR3 size: 18 residues. Germline V gives CDR1 LNHDA, CDR2 SQIVND (reference sequence). This clone was seen just once. Its antigen remains unknown. Study-wide findings and caveats: In a couple of subjects, few donor cells limited the measurable donor-reactive repertoire.

Method: immunoSEQ multiplex PCR; TCRdb's copy keeps in-frame clones and lacks some. Counted here are 75,000 to 95,000 clones, about 85% occurring once; the ten biggest clones make up 2.1%. This TCR was sampled from a human patient who received a liver transplant. A subset of T cells may come from the graft donor. The sequencing used CD4+ T cells from blood, collected around 50 months after liver transplant. The chain combines TRBV19 with TRBJ2-5; 12 positions agree with TRBD2. The CDR3 DNA reads as TGTGCCAGTAGTCCCGTCCGGACTAGCGGGACCCACCAAGAGACCCAGTACTTC. Translated, it gives CASSPVRTSGTHQETQYF.